Listed below are T cell receptor beta chains from one sample, sequenced in a study of T cell responses to AZD1222 COVID-19 vaccine. TCRdb's table, derived via immunoSEQ multiplex PCR, lists solely in-frame clones and lacks some. The sample has approximately 120,000 clones; 80% to 90% are singletons. Here the sequenced sample was peripheral blood, taken on day 0 of AZD1222 vaccination. The receptors originated from an adult in good health. CDR3s include the opening cysteine and the closing phenylalanine or tryptophan. D genes are given only for firm matches. Clone size is not always given. Where it is, it says once, few, many or a class for expanded clones.

d_call cdr3_length j_call clone_size v_call cdr3_nt cdr3_aa
NA 12 TRBJ1-5 few TRBV2 TGTGCCAGCAGTACGGAGGCTCAGCCCCAGCATTTT CASSTEAQPQHF
TRBD1 14 TRBJ1-1 few TRBV27 TGTGCCAGCAGCCTAAGAACAGGGGCCACTGAAGCTTTCTTT CASSLRTGATEAFF
NA 11 TRBJ2-7 NA TRBV6-1 TGTGCCAGCAGTGAACACTACGAGCAGTACTTC CASSEHYEQYF
NA 14 TRBJ1-3 NA TRBV3-1/TRBV3-2 TGTGCCAGCAGCCAAGCGGGGACGGGAAACACCATATATTTT CASSQAGTGNTIYF
NA 15 TRBJ2-3 NA TRBV18 TGTGCCAGCTCACCACGCGTGCGCGACACAGATACGCAGTATTTT CASSPRVRDTDTQYF
NA 18 TRBJ1-3 NA TRBV5-5 TGTGCCAGCAGCTTCGAATTCTCTCGCACTCTGGGGGGAAACACCATATATTTT CASSFEFSRTLGGNTIYF
NA 16 TRBJ2-7 NA TRBV7-9 TGTGCCAGCAGCCCCGGCGGGGCCCTCGTATTTAGTGAGCAGTACTTC CASSPGGALVFSEQYF
NA 13 TRBJ1-6 NA TRBV19 TGTGCCAGTAGTGTACTCTTCGATTCACCCCTCCACTTT CASSVLFDSPLHF
TRBD1 13 TRBJ1-2 once TRBV29-1 TGCAGCGCCGAGGGCAGGGGGCATCTGGGCTACACCTTC CSAEGRGHLGYTF
NA 16 TRBJ1-2 NA TRBV5-6 TGTGCCAGCAGCTTGGCCGCCTTTGGGACTCTCTATGGCTACACCTTC CASSLAAFGTLYGYTF
TRBD1 17 TRBJ1-5 NA TRBV18 TGTGCCAGCTCACACTCGCCGGGGACAGCTAGCAATCAGCCCCAGCATTTT CASSHSPGTASNQPQHF
NA 13 TRBJ2-5 NA TRBV7-7 TGTGCCAGCAGCGCCACTAGACAAGAGACCCAGTACTTC CASSATRQETQYF
NA 15 TRBJ1-1 NA TRBV19 TGTGCCAGTAGTATAGCACAGGGTCTCAACACTGAAGCTTTCTTT CASSIAQGLNTEAFF
NA 14 TRBJ2-2 NA TRBV19 TGTGCCAGTTCCGGGACACTAGACACCGGGGAGCTGTTTTTT CASSGTLDTGELFF
TRBD1 14 TRBJ1-2 NA TRBV7-8 TGTGCCAGCAGCCTGGACAGGACTAACTATGGCTACACCTTC CASSLDRTNYGYTF
TRBD1 20 TRBJ2-6 NA TRBV7-9 TGTGCCAGCAGCAACCCGGGACAGGGGGCTTCGTACTCTGGGGCCAACGTCCTGACTTTC CASSNPGQGASYSGANVLTF
TRBD1 15 TRBJ2-2 NA TRBV5-1 TGCGCCAGCAGCCCCGGGACAGGTCGCGGCGGGGAGCTGTTTTTT CASSPGTGRGGELFF
TRBD1 15 TRBJ2-1 NA TRBV6-6 TGTGCCAGCAGTTTACCAAGGACAGGGAACAATGAGCAGTTCTTC CASSLPRTGNNEQFF
TRBD2 18 TRBJ2-7 NA TRBV13 TGTGCCAGCAGCGGAGGGGGGACTAGCGATGGATTCGGAGACGAGCAGTACTTC CASSGGGTSDGFGDEQYF
NA 14 TRBJ1-2 once TRBV3-1/TRBV3-2 TGTGCCAGCAGCCAAGCGGAGGTGACCTATGGCTACACCTTC CASSQAEVTYGYTF
TRBD1 14 TRBJ1-5 NA TRBV2 TGTGCCAGCAGTGGGACAGGGGGCAATCAGCCCCAGCATTTT CASSGTGGNQPQHF
TRBD2 17 TRBJ2-3 NA TRBV7-8 TGTGCCAGCAGCTGGAAGACTAGCGGGGGGGCTTTGGATACGCAGTATTTT CASSWKTSGGALDTQYF
TRBD1 15 TRBJ2-5 NA TRBV10-3 TGTGCCATCAGTGTATCCGGGACAGGGCAAGAGACCCAGTACTTC CAISVSGTGQETQYF
NA 16 TRBJ2-5 NA TRBV15 TGTGCCACCAGCAGAGCCACTAGGGGGGGCCAAGAGACCCAGTACTTC CATSRATRGGQETQYF
NA 16 TRBJ1-6 NA TRBV5-5 TGTGCCAGCAGCTTGGCTGAGGGGAGTGGGAATTCACCCCTCCACTTT CASSLAEGSGNSPLHF
NA 12 TRBJ1-1 NA TRBV18 TGTGCCAGCTCACCCGGCCGGGTTGAAGCTTTCTTT CASSPGRVEAFF
NA 18 TRBJ2-3 NA TRBV12-5 TGTGCTAGTGGTTTGGTAGAAGACGGGGAGTTGGGCACAGATACGCAGTATTTT CASGLVEDGELGTDTQYF